These 14 T cell receptor beta chains share one sample of origin, sequenced in a study of shared clonotypes between healthy human individuals. Only in-frame clones appear in the TCRdb table, and some are missing; sequencing was by immunoSEQ multiplex PCR. The sample consists of about 2 million clones, roughly 94% of them appearing once. The sequencing input was naive CD4+ T cells sorted from blood. The subset: CD45RA+ positively selected. The receptors come from a man aged 18 to 30 in good health.

The chain is built from TRBV11-2 and TRBJ2-3, with 10 bases fitting TRBD1. Germline V gene data show CDR1 as SGHAT and CDR2 as FQNNGV. The J segment lost 6 bases and the V segment lost 1 base, leaving 4 bases of the junction unmatched. This CDR3 contains 15 residues. The CDR3 is CASSLAGQGFDTQYF. Written as DNA, the CDR3 is TGTGCCAGCAGCTTAGCGGGACAGGGGTTTGATACGCAGTATTTT.

The chain carries TRBV7-6 and TRBJ2-3; D might be TRBD1 or TRBD2, each matching 5 bases. The germline V and J ends were trimmed by 5 bases and 3 bases, with 15 bases remaining between them. This CDR3 comprises 15 residues. In germline, CDR1 is SGHVS, CDR2 FNYEAQ. The CDR3 sequence is CASSTPGRATDTQYF. CDR3 coding DNA: TGTGCCAGCAGCACACCGGGACGCGCGACAGATACGCAGTATTTT. Based on the CDR3 plus reference TRBV7-6 and TRBJ2-3, the full variable domain is GAGVSQSPRYKVTKRGQDVALRCDPISGHVSLYWYRQALGQGPEFLTYFNYEAQQDKSGLPNDRFSAERPEGSISTLTIQRTEQRDSAMYRCASSTPGRATDTQYFGPGTRLTVL.

The rearrangement uses TRBV11-2 and TRBJ2-4; 7 positions match TRBD2. The CDR3 has 15 residues. J gave up 0 bases and V 7 bases, and 6 bases lay outside the gene matches. The germline V gene has CDR1 SGHAT and CDR2 FQNNGV. The CDR3 nucleotides read TGTGCCAGCAAGACTAGCCCTGTAGCCAAAAACATTCAGTACTTC. Protein product: CASKTSPVAKNIQYF. Using reference TRBV11-2 and TRBJ2-4 for the parts outside the CDR3, the full variable domain is EAGVAQSPRYKIIEKRQSVAFWCNPISGHATLYWYQQILGQGPKLLIQFQNNGVVDDSQLPKDRFSAERLKGVDSTLKIQPAKLEDSAVYLCASKTSPVAKNIQYFGAGTRLSVL.

This chain connects TRBV2 to TRBJ2-2; TRBD1 might be the D (6 bases). Deletions cut 4 bases from V and 3 bases from J, with 12 bases between. CDR1 and CDR2 from the germline V gene are SNHLY and FYNNEI. There are 15 residues in the CDR3. This CDR3 reads CASSVERTDTGELFF. The CDR3 nucleotides are TGTGCCAGCAGTGTGGAGCGGACAGACACCGGGGAGCTGTTTTTT.

The chain recombines TRBV4-2 with TRBJ2-3; possibly TRBD1 for D (6 bases). Germline CDR1 and CDR2: LGHNA and YNFKEQ. The ends were cut back, 1 base at V and 8 bases at J, with 16 bases in the middle. The CDR3 has 15 amino acids. The DNA of the CDR3 is TGTGCCAGCAGCCAAGGTACGACAGGCGAGGGTACGCAGTATTTT. Protein product: CASSQGTTGEGTQYF.

This chain's CDR3 is CASSLSGISYEQYF. Here the CDR3 DNA reads TGTGCCAGCAGCTTAAGCGGGATCTCCTACGAGCAGTACTTC. The rearrangement uses TRBV7-8 and TRBJ2-7; TRBD2 matches at 7 bases. Unmatched junction bases numbered 1, after V lost 2 bases and J lost 0 bases. This CDR3 is 14 amino acids long. Germline V gene data show CDR1 as SGHVS and CDR2 as FQNEAQ.

This clone was seen only once. The V gene is TRBV7-9, the J gene TRBJ2-1; no clear D. Germline CDR1 and CDR2: SEHNR and FQNEAQ (reference sequence). Trimming removed 3 bases from V and 8 bases from J, with 8 bases in between. The CDR3 has 12 residues. The CDR3 coding sequence is TGTGCCAGCAGCTTTTTGCTGGATGAGCAGTTCTTC. Its protein is CASSFLLDEQFF.

Notes on this clone: Other nucleotide sequences from this sample produce the same CDR3. The rearrangement joins TRBV6-5 to TRBJ2-2, with TRBD2 identical over 13 bases. Per the germline V gene, CDR1 is MNHEY and CDR2 is SVGAGI. V lost 8 bases to trimming and J lost 6 bases; unmatched junction nucleotides: 6. The CDR3 contains 15 residues. For the CDR3, the DNA is TGTGCCAGCTCTCGGACTAGCGGGAGTTCCGGGGAGCTGTTTTTT. As protein: CASSRTSGSSGELFF.

The chain uses TRBV19 and TRBJ2-7, with 7 bases aligning to TRBD2. The CDR3 is made up of 15 amino acids. J was trimmed by 1 base and V by 3 bases; bases with no gene match: 6. Germline CDR1 reads LNHDA; CDR2 reads SQIVND (reference sequence). CDR3 bases: TGTGCCAGTAGTATTCTACCGGGAGGATCCTACGAGCAGTACTTC. Translated: CASSILPGGSYEQYF.

The chain is built from TRBV29-1 and TRBJ2-5, with D possibly called TRBD1 or TRBD2 (5 bases each). The germline CDR1 and CDR2 sequences are SQVTM and ANQGSEA. V shed 6 bases and J shed 4 bases, with 12 bases lying between them. The CDR3 has 12 residues. CDR3 in amino acids: CSVGRILETQYF. The CDR3 nucleotides are TGCAGCGTGGGACGGATACTAGAGACCCAGTACTTC. The full variable domain, with the rest looked up from reference TRBV29-1 and TRBJ2-5, is SAVISQKPSRDICQRGTSLTIQCQVDSQVTMMFWYRQQPGQSLTLIATANQGSEATYESGFVIDKFPISRPNLTFSTLTVSNMSPEDSSIYLCSVGRILETQYFGPGTRLLVL.

J is TRBJ1-1 and V is TRBV30; D is perhaps TRBD1 (6 bases). Germline V gene lookup returns CDR1 GTSNPN and CDR2 SVGIG (reference sequence). The CDR3 contains 18 residues. Trimming removed 0 bases at V and 1 base at J, with 21 bases between. CDR3 nucleotides: TGTGCCTGGAGTGTCTACAGGGAGCCATCCCAGGGGAACACTGAAGCTTTCTTT. Encoded protein: CAWSVYREPSQGNTEAFF.

On this clone itself: Lacking the conserved final phenylalanine or tryptophan, this CDR3 likely reflects a read error. The chain combines TRBV2 with TRBJ2-4; D remains ambiguous. CDR1 is SNHLY, CDR2 FYNNEI, per germline. V was cut by 9 bases and J by 0 bases, with 9 bases left in between. The CDR3 extends over 13 amino acids. CDR3 protein: CASQELAKNIQYS. The CDR3 region has the DNA TGTGCCAGTCAAGAACTAGCCAAAAACATTCAGTACTCC.

This chain links TRBV6-1 with TRBJ1-4, with 7 bases fitting TRBD1. Germline lookup yields CDR1 MNHNS and CDR2 SASEGT. The junction had 3 bases not matched to a gene; V was cut back by 6 bases and J by 2 bases. The length of the CDR3 is 14 residues. CDR3 region: CASRVRGTNEKLFF. The CDR3 bases are TGTGCCAGCAGGGTCAGGGGGACTAATGAAAAACTGTTTTTT.

Note on this clone: Other DNA variants within this sample encode the same CDR3. The chain joins TRBV11-2 to TRBJ2-3; no reliable D call. Trimming removed 1 base at V and 8 bases at J, with 4 bases between. CDR1 is SGHAT, CDR2 FQNNGV, per germline. This CDR3 has 11 residues. The CDR3 loop reads CASSLGGTQYF. The CDR3 DNA reads TGTGCCAGCAGCTTAGGGGGTACGCAGTATTTT.